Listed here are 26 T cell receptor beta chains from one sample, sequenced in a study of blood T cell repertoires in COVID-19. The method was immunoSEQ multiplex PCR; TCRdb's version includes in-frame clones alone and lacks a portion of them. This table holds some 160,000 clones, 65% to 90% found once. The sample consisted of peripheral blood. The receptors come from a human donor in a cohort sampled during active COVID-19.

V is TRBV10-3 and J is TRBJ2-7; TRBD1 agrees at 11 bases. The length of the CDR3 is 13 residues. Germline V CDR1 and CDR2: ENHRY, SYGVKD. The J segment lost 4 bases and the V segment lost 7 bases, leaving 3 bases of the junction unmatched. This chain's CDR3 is CAIMGDRGYEQYF. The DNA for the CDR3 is TGTGCCATCATGGGGGACAGGGGGTACGAGCAGTACTTC.

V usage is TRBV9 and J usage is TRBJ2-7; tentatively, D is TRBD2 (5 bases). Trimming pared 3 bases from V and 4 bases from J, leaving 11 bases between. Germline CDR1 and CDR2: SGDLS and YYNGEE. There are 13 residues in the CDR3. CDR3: CASSDTSGYEQYF. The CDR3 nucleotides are TGTGCCAGCAGCGACACTAGTGGTTACGAGCAGTACTTC.

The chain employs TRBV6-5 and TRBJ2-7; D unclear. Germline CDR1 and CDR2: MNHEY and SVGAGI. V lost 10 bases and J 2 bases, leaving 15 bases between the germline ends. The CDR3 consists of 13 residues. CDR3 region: CAIGLTTAYEQYF. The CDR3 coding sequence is TGTGCCATTGGCCTAACTACCGCCTACGAGCAGTACTTC.

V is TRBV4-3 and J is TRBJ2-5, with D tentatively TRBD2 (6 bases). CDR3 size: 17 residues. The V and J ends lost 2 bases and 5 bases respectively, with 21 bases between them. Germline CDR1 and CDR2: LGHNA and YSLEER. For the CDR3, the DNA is TGCGCCAGCAGCCAATTTGTTCGGGAGTTAAGGCCCGAGACCCAGTACTTC. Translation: CASSQFVRELRPETQYF.

CDR3 sequence (DNA): TGTGCCAGCAGCTTAGCCGGGGGGATTAATGAAAAACTGTTTTTT. It yields the protein CASSLAGGINEKLFF. V is TRBV7-2 and J is TRBJ1-4; weak D call: TRBD1 (5 bases). CDR1 is SGHTA and CDR2 is FQGNSA in the germline V gene. Trimming shortened V by 0 bases and J by 4 bases, and 9 bases separated the two germline ends. The length of the CDR3 is 15 residues.

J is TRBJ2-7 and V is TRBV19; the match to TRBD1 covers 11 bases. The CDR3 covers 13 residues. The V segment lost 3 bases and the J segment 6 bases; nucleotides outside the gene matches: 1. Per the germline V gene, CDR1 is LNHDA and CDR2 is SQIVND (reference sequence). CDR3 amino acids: CASSMGQGVEQYF. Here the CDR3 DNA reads TGTGCCAGTAGTATGGGACAGGGGGTCGAGCAGTACTTC. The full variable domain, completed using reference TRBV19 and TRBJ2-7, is DGGITQSPKYLFRKEGQNVTLSCEQNLNHDAMYWYRQDPGQGLRLIYYSQIVNDFQKGDIAEGYSVSREKKESFPLTVTSAQKNPTAFYLCASSMGQGVEQYFGPGTRLTVT.

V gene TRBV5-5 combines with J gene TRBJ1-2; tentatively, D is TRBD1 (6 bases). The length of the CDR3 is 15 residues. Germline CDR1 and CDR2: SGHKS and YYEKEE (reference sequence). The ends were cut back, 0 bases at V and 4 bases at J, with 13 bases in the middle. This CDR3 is CASSLAPQDSYGYTF. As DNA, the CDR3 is TGTGCCAGCAGCTTGGCCCCTCAGGACAGCTATGGCTACACCTTC.

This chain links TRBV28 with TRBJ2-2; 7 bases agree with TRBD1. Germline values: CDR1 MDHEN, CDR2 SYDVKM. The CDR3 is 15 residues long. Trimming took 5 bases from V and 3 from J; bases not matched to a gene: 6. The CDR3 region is CASSAGTDHTGELFF. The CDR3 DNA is TGTGCCAGCAGTGCAGGGACAGACCACACCGGGGAGCTGTTTTTT.

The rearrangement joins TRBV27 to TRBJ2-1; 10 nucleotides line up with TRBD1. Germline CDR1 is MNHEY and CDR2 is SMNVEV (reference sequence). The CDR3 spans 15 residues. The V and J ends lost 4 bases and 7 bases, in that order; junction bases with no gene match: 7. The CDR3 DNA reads TGTGCCAGCAGTTCCCGACAGGGGGCTCGAAATGAGCAGTTCTTC. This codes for CASSSRQGARNEQFF.

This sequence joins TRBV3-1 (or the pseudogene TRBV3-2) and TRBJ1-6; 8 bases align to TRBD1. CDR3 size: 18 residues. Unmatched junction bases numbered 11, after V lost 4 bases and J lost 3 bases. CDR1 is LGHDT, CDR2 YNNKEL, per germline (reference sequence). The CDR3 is CASSPRDRGHRYNSPLHF. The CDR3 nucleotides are TGTGCCAGCAGCCCCAGAGACAGGGGACACCGCTATAATTCACCCCTCCACTTT.

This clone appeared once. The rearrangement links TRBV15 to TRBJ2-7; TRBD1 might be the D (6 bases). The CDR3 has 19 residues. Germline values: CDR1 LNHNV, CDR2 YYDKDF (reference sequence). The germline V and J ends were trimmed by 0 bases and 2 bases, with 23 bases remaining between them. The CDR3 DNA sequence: TGTGCCACCAGCAGAGATCGACACAGGGTGAAGGGGTTAGCCTACGAGCAGTACTTC. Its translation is CATSRDRHRVKGLAYEQYF.

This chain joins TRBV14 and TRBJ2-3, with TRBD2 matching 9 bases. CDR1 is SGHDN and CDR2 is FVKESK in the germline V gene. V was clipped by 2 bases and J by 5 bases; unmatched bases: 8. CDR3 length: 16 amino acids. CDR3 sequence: CASSQSRGGALDTQYF. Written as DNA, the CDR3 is TGTGCCAGCAGCCAATCTCGCGGGGGGGCTTTAGATACGCAGTATTTT.

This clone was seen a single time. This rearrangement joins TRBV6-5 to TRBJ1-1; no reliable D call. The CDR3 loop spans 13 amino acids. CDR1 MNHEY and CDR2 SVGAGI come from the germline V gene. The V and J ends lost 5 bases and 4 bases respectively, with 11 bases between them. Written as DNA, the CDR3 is TGTGCCAGCAGTCGGTCTGGGCGCACTGAAGCTTTCTTT. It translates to CASSRSGRTEAFF.

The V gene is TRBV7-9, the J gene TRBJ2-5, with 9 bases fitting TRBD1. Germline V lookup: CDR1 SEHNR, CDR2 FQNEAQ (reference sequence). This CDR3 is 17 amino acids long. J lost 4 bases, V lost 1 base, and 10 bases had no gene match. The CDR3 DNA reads TGTGCCAGCAGCTTAGGAGGGCGGACAGGGGCTGTAGAGACCCAGTACTTC. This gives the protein CASSLGGRTGAVETQYF.

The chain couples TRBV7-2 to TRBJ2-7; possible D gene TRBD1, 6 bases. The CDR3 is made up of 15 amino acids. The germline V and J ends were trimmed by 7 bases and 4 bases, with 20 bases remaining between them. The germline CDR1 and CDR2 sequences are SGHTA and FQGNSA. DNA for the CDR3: TGTGCCAGCATCGCTGGGGGCGCCGGGTATTACGAGCAGTACTTC. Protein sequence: CASIAGGAGYYEQYF.

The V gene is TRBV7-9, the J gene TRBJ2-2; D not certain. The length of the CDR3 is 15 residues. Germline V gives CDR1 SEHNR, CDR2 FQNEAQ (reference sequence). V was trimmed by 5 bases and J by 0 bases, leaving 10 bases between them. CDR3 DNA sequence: TGTGCCAGCAGCCAGGCCATCGCGAACACCGGGGAGCTGTTTTTT. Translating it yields CASSQAIANTGELFF.

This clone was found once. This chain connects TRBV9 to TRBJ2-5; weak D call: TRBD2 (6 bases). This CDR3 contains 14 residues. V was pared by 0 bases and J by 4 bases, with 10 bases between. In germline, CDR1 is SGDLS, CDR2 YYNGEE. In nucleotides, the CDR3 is TGTGCCAGCAGCGTAGACCGGGGGAGAGAGACCCAGTACTTC. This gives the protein CASSVDRGRETQYF.

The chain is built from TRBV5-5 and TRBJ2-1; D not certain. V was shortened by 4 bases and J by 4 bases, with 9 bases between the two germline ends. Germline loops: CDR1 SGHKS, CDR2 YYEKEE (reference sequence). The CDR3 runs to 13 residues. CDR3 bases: TGTGCCAGCAGCCCACAGAGTTACAATGAGCAGTTCTTC. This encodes CASSPQSYNEQFF.

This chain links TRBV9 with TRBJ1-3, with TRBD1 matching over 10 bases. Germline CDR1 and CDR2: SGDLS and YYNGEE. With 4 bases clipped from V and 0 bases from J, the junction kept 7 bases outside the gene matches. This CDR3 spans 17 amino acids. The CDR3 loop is CASSTPGQGNSGNTIYF. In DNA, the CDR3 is TGTGCCAGCAGCACTCCGGGACAGGGGAACTCTGGAAACACCATATATTTT.

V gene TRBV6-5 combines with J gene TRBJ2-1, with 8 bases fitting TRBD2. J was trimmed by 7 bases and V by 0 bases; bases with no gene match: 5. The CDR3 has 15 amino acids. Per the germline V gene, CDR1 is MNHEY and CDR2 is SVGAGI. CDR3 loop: CASSYSSGGVNEQFF. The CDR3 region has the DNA TGTGCCAGCAGTTACTCGTCGGGAGGGGTTAATGAGCAGTTCTTC.

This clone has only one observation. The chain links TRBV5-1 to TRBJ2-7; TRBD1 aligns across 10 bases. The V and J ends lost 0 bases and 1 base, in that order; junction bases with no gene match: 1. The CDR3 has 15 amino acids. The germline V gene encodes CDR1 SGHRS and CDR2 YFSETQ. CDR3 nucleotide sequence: TGCGCCAGCAGCTTGGGGACAGGGGGGTCCTACGAGCAGTACTTC. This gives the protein CASSLGTGGSYEQYF.

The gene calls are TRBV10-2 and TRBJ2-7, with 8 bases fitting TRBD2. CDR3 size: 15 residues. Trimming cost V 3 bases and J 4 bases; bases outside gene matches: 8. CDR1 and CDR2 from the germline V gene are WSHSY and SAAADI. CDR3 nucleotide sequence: TGCGCCAGCAGTGACGGGGGGGGCAGTATTTACGAGCAGTACTTC. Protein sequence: CASSDGGGSIYEQYF.

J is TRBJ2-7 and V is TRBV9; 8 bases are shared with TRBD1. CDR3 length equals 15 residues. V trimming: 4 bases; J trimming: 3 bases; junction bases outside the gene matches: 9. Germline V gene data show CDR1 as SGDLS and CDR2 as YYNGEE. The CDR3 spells CASSLAGGENYEQYF. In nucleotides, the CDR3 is TGTGCCAGCAGCCTCGCAGGGGGCGAAAACTACGAGCAGTACTTC.

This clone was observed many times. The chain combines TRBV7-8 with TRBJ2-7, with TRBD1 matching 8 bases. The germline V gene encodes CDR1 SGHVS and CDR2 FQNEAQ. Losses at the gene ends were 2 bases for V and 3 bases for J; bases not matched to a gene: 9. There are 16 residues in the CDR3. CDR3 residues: CASSLPRDRPGYEQYF. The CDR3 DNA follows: TGTGCCAGCAGCTTACCCCGGGACAGGCCCGGCTACGAGCAGTACTTC.

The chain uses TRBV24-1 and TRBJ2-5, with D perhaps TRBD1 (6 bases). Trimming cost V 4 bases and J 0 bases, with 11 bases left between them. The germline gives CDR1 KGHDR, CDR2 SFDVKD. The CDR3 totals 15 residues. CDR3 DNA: TGTGCCACCAGTGACCCCAACAGGGACCAAGAGACCCAGTACTTC. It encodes CATSDPNRDQETQYF.

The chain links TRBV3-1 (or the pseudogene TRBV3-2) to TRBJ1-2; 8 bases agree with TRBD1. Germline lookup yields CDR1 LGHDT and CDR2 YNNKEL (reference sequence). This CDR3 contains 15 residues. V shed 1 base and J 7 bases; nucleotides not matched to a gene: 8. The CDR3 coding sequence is TGTGCCAGCAGCCAAGGTTGGGCCAGGGGGCCTGGCTACACCTTC. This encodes CASSQGWARGPGYTF.